This TCR beta chain was identified during a study of breast tumors, draining lymph nodes, adjacent tissues. One entry per CDR3 protein, called by TCRdb with MiXCR from the multiplex PCR reads. Altogether under 250,000 distinct CDR3 sequences are present, approximately 29% being singletons, with the ten largest covering roughly 1.5%. The CDR3 runs to 14 residues. V shed 2 bases and J 4 bases; nucleotides not matched to a gene: 0. The lymph nodes were axillary draining lymph nodes from breast cancer patients. The receptor was isolated from a female donor with breast cancer. Some clones in this sample may be carry-over from other donors' samples. The chain combines TRBV12-3 or TRBV12-4 with TRBJ2-5; TRBD2 matches at 11 bases. The sample comprised axillary lymph node tissue. The CDR3 nucleotides read TGTGCCAGCAGTTTAACTAGCGGGGGAGAGACCCAGTACTTC. Translation gives CASSLTSGGETQYF.